These 21 T cell receptor beta chains were all obtained from the same sample, sequenced in a study of blood T cell repertoires in COVID-19. This table comes from immunoSEQ multiplex PCR, and its TCRdb copy is limited to in-frame clones, with some not included. The sample lists nearly 300,000 clones, about 87% seen once, with 6.9% in the top ten. The sequencing input was peripheral blood. These receptors all stem from a woman in her twenties or thirties who had recovered from COVID-19.

The genes are TRBV6-2 or TRBV6-3 and TRBJ2-7; possible D gene TRBD2, 6 bases. This CDR3 is built from 14 residues. Trimming stripped 2 bases from V and 5 bases from J, with 13 bases between. Per the germline V gene, CDR1 is MNHEY and CDR2 is SVGEGT. CDR3 bases: TGTGCCAGCAGTTACGAGGCGGGGACGGACGAGCAGTACTTC. Residues: CASSYEAGTDEQYF.

V and J are TRBV9 and TRBJ1-3; a possible D gene is TRBD1 (5 bases). V lost 0 bases to trimming and J lost 7 bases, with 11 bases between them. Germline V lookup: CDR1 SGDLS, CDR2 YYNGEE. The CDR3 extends over 14 amino acids. The CDR3 loop is CASSVDSRVNTIYF. In DNA form, the CDR3 reads TGTGCCAGCAGCGTAGACAGCAGGGTGAACACCATATATTTT.

The V gene is TRBV2, the J gene TRBJ1-5; TRBD1 aligns across 10 bases. CDR1 SNHLY and CDR2 FYNNEI come from the germline V gene. After removal of 3 bases from V and 2 bases from J, the junction contained 13 bases not matched to a gene. CDR3 size: 19 residues. This chain's CDR3 is CASSDPSTGGEYGNQPQHF. CDR3 sequence (DNA): TGTGCCAGCAGTGACCCCTCGACAGGGGGCGAATATGGCAATCAGCCCCAGCATTTT. The full variable domain, its missing parts supplied by reference TRBV2 and TRBJ1-5, is EPEVTQTPSHQVTQMGQEVILRCVPISNHLYFYWYRQILGQKVEFLVSFYNNEISEKSEIFDDQFSVERPDGSNFTLKIRSTKLEDSAMYFCASSDPSTGGEYGNQPQHFGDGTRLSIL.

This clone was counted once. This chain uses TRBV18 with TRBJ1-1; TRBD1 might be the D (6 bases). The V and J ends lost 3 bases and 5 bases respectively, with 19 bases between them. Germline V gene lookup returns CDR1 KGHSH and CDR2 LQKENI. The CDR3 covers 16 residues. The CDR3 nucleotides are TGTGCCAGCTCACCGCTACAAGGGAGGGGGACGACTGAAGCTTTCTTT. It yields the protein CASSPLQGRGTTEAFF.

This clone was seen only a few times. The rearrangement uses TRBV2 and TRBJ1-6; tentative D call: TRBD1 (5 bases). Germline CDR1 SNHLY, CDR2 FYNNEI. Trimming stripped 7 bases from V and 9 bases from J, with 16 bases between. This CDR3 is 14 amino acids long. The CDR3: CASKPTGDASPLHF. The CDR3 DNA sequence: TGTGCCAGCAAGCCGACGGGGGATGCTTCACCCCTCCACTTT. The full variable domain, rest sourced from reference TRBV2 and TRBJ1-6, is EPEVTQTPSHQVTQMGQEVILRCVPISNHLYFYWYRQILGQKVEFLVSFYNNEISEKSEIFDDQFSVERPDGSNFTLKIRSTKLEDSAMYFCASKPTGDASPLHFGNGTRLTVT.

The rearrangement links TRBV5-1 to TRBJ2-5; the match to TRBD2 covers 8 bases. The length of the CDR3 is 14 residues. Trimming removed 6 bases from V and 5 bases from J; junction bases left unmatched: 9. Germline V CDR1 and CDR2: SGHRS, YFSETQ. CDR3 coding DNA: TGCGCCAGCACTACGGGAGGGGCCGCCGAGACCCAGTACTTC. This translates into CASTTGGAAETQYF.

J is TRBJ1-1 and V is TRBV7-2; no definite D call. The CDR3 consists of 15 residues. CDR1 is SGHTA and CDR2 is FQGNSA in the germline V gene. Trimming removed 0 bases from V and 0 bases from J, with 8 bases in between. As DNA, the CDR3 is TGTGCCAGCAGCTTAGCCGGGGTACTGAACACTGAAGCTTTCTTT. Protein product: CASSLAGVLNTEAFF.

The chain couples TRBV21-1 to TRBJ1-1; the table gives TRBD1 as D, unverified against the DNA. TRBV21-1 is given as a pseudogene. The CDR3 spans 14 residues. CDR3 amino acids: CASSSRQANTEAFF. CDR3 nucleotides: TGTGCCAGCAGCTCTAGACAGGCGAACACTGAAGCTTTCTTT.

The chain employs TRBV11-1 and TRBJ2-5; 10 nucleotides line up with TRBD2. This CDR3 is built from 15 residues. The J segment lost 0 bases and the V segment lost 5 bases, leaving 3 bases of the junction unmatched. The germline V gene has CDR1 SGHAT and CDR2 FQDESV (reference sequence). The CDR3: CASSPGLADQETQYF. The CDR3 DNA is TGTGCCAGCAGCCCCGGACTAGCGGACCAAGAGACCCAGTACTTC.

Only a few counts were recorded for this clone. The rearrangement links TRBV4-2 to TRBJ2-2, with TRBD1 identical over 8 bases. With 1 base clipped from V and 2 bases from J, the junction kept 9 bases outside the gene matches. The CDR3 consists of 18 residues. Germline CDR1 and CDR2: LGHNA and YNFKEQ. The CDR3 DNA reads as TGTGCCAGCAGCCAAGCAGAACTGGGACAGGTCAACACCGGGGAGCTGTTTTTT. Translation gives CASSQAELGQVNTGELFF.

This chain links TRBV5-1 with TRBJ1-2, with unresolved D. This CDR3 contains 14 residues. The V end lost 0 bases, the J end lost 1 base, and 7 bases lay between the germline ends. In germline, CDR1 is SGHRS, CDR2 YFSETQ. CDR3 protein: CASSLAGINYGYTF. CDR3 DNA: TGCGCCAGCAGCTTGGCCGGGATTAACTATGGCTACACCTTC. The full variable domain, in which reference TRBV5-1 and TRBJ1-2 provide the parts outside the CDR3, is KAGVTQTPRYLIKTRGQQVTLSCSPISGHRSVSWYQQTPGQGLQFLFEYFSETQRNKGNFPGRFSGRQFSNSRSEMNVSTLELGDSALYLCASSLAGINYGYTFGSGTRLTVV.

The V gene is TRBV19, the J gene TRBJ2-3; perhaps TRBD2 as D (6 bases). V was shortened by 4 bases and J by 3 bases, with 8 bases between the two germline ends. The CDR3 is made up of 13 amino acids. Germline-derived CDR1 and CDR2 are LNHDA and SQIVND (reference sequence). The CDR3, as DNA: TGTGCCAGTAGTACTGGGAGGACAGATACGCAGTATTTT. Protein sequence: CASSTGRTDTQYF.

V is TRBV7-8 and J is TRBJ2-5; 8 bases align to TRBD1. This CDR3 contains 14 residues. The trim removed 5 bases at V and 5 bases at J, leaving 7 bases unmatched. Looked up from germline, CDR1 is SGHVS and CDR2 is FQNEAQ. As DNA, the CDR3 is TGTGCCAGCAGCGTAAACGACAGGGGTGAGACCCAGTACTTC. Translating gives CASSVNDRGETQYF.

The table lists this clone with a few counts. The V call is TRBV6-1, the J call TRBJ2-7, with 8 bases lining up with TRBD1. The length of the CDR3 is 16 residues. Per the germline V gene, CDR1 is MNHNS and CDR2 is SASEGT. The junction had 9 bases not matched to a gene; V was cut back by 2 bases and J by 3 bases. CDR3 bases: TGTGCCAGCAGTGAATATGGGAGAGGGACAGGCTACGAGCAGTACTTC. Protein product: CASSEYGRGTGYEQYF.

The chain joins TRBV18 to TRBJ2-2; 13 bases agree with TRBD2. CDR1 KGHSH and CDR2 LQKENI come from the germline V gene. The CDR3 consists of 16 residues. V shed 2 bases and J 5 bases; nucleotides not matched to a gene: 2. The CDR3 loop reads CASSPGTSGVTGELFF. CDR3 in DNA: TGTGCCAGCTCACCAGGGACTAGCGGGGTGACCGGGGAGCTGTTTTTT.

CDR3 loop: CASSSETLTGELFF. CDR3 in DNA: TGTGCCAGCAGCTCCGAGACTCTCACCGGGGAGCTGTTTTTT. The rearrangement joins TRBV7-3 to TRBJ2-2; D remains unclear. CDR3 length: 14 residues. Germline CDR1 is SGHTA and CDR2 is FQGTGA. V was clipped by 4 bases and J by 4 bases, with 10 bases between them.

In this sample, this clone turned up once. This chain connects TRBV7-2 to TRBJ2-5, with D possibly TRBD2 on 5 matching bases. The V gene's germline CDR1 is SGHTA and CDR2 FQGNSA. Between the trimmed V and J ends, which lost 7 bases and 5 bases, there was a span of 14 bases. The CDR3 runs 13 residues. In nucleotides, the CDR3 is TGTGCCAGCATCCTTGCGGGTGGGGAGACCCAGTACTTC. Translated, it gives CASILAGGETQYF.

The V and J genes are TRBV24-1 and TRBJ2-3; 10 nucleotides match TRBD1. The germline V gene encodes CDR1 KGHDR and CDR2 SFDVKD. With 4 bases clipped from V and 3 bases from J, the junction kept 15 bases outside the gene matches. The CDR3 is 19 residues long. The CDR3 nucleotides read TGTGCCACCAGTGACCCCGGACAGGGGGGCTCGGTTTGGACAGATACGCAGTATTTT. Translated, it gives CATSDPGQGGSVWTDTQYF.

This chain uses TRBV19 with TRBJ1-3; maybe TRBD1 (5 bases). The V and J ends lost 3 bases and 0 bases respectively, with 18 bases between them. This CDR3 has 18 residues. Per the germline V gene, CDR1 is LNHDA and CDR2 is SQIVND (reference sequence). CDR3 coding DNA: TGTGCCAGTAGTATCTGTCAGGGTATCTCTAGCTCTGGAAACACCATATATTTT. Its protein product is CASSICQGISSSGNTIYF.

The rearrangement uses TRBV28 and TRBJ2-7; D not certain. CDR3 length: 13 amino acids. Germline V lookup: CDR1 MDHEN, CDR2 SYDVKM. Trimming stripped 3 bases from V and 5 bases from J, with 11 bases between. CDR3 nucleotide sequence: TGTGCCAGCAGTTTCCCTAGAGACGACGAGCAGTACTTC. Translating it yields CASSFPRDDEQYF. Full variable domain (rest looked up from reference TRBV28 and TRBJ2-7): DVKVTQSSRYLVKRTGEKVFLECVQDMDHENMFWYRQDPGLGLRLIYFSYDVKMKEKGDIPEGYSVSREKKERFSLILESASTNQTSMYLCASSFPRDDEQYFGPGTRLTVT.

J is TRBJ2-7 and V is TRBV20-1; TRBD2 might be the D (5 bases). The V end was cut by 6 bases, the J end by 8 bases, with 14 bases between. Germline CDR1 and CDR2: DFQATT and SNEGSKA (reference sequence). This CDR3 contains 11 residues. The CDR3 DNA reads as TGCAGTGCCCCCCGCGGGCCCCAGCAGTACTTC. Translating it yields CSAPRGPQQYF.